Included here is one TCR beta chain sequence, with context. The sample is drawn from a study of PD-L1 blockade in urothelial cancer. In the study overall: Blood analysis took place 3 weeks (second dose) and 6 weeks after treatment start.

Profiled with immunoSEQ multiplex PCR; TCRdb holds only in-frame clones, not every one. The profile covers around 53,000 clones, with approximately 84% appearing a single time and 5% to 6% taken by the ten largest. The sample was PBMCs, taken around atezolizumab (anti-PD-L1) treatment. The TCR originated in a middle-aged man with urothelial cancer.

The CDR3 is CASSPRGGPGELFF. DNA of the CDR3: TGTGCCAGCAGCCCAAGGGGGGGCCCCGGGGAGCTGTTTTTT. The V and J genes are TRBV5-5 and TRBJ2-2; a weak D match, TRBD2 (7 bases). The V end was cut by 4 bases, the J end by 6 bases, with 13 bases between. From germline, CDR1 is SGHKS and CDR2 YYEKEE (reference sequence). The length of the CDR3 is 14 residues.